This T cell receptor beta chain is drawn from a study of radiotherapy plus CTLA-4 blockade in lung cancer (dated by TCRdb to between 2017 and 2018). Background for the entire study: Objective responses were observed in 18% of enrolled patients, and disease control was achieved in 30% to 40%. Findings and caveats that apply to the study as a whole: After treatment with radiotherapy and ipilimumab, TCR clones that came from tumors expanded in the peripheral blood. Increased serum interferon-beta after radiation, together with early dynamic changes in blood T cell clones, were reported to be the strongest predictors of response.

With regard to this clone: Its antigen specificity is not known. Base qualities are not provided; no much larger clone lies one nucleotide away.

The CDR3 spans 14 residues, from the cysteine through the phenylalanine. Kept here is only the CDR3 DNA, which spans 42 bases and is read in frame from base 1. CDR1 is given as SGHRS and CDR2 as YFSETQ, both from the germline V gene. V loses 4 bases of germline sequence and J loses 5 bases, and the interval between the two ends is 16 bases. The library was made by the immunoSEQ multiplex PCR assay. In TCRdb, the immuneACCESS table is reduced to in-frame sequences with V and J assigned. These tables do not hold every clone; where another copy was compared, an unresolved V gene accounts for under half, and the others remain unexplained. The sample table shows 75,000 to 95,000 clones, and approximately 79% are seen once. The ten largest clones capture more than 13% of the sample. The study tested focal radiation therapy combined with CTLA-4 blockade (ipilimumab) in patients with chemo-refractory metastatic non-small-cell lung cancer.

The chain links TRBV5-1 with TRBJ2-7; 5 matching bases give a weak D call of TRBD1. This clonotype was sampled from a human donor with non-small cell lung cancer that progressed on radiotherapy plus ipilimumab. The source material was peripheral blood, sampled from a patient treated with radiotherapy plus ipilimumab. CDR3 protein: CASSRSAGSNEQYF. The nucleotide sequence reads as follows: TGCGCCAGCAGCCGGTCAGCAGGGTCCAACGAGCAGTACTTC.